The 32 T cell receptor beta chains presented below share a single source sample, sequenced in a study of OX40 agonist ivuxolimab in advanced cancers. Only in-frame clones appear in the TCRdb table, and some are missing; sequencing was by immunoSEQ multiplex PCR. The sample lists 60,000 to 90,000 clones; 80% to 90% were seen once. Sample: CD4+ or CD8+ T cells sorted from blood, taken in a trial of the OX40 agonist ivuxolimab. All receptors derive from an adult with an advanced solid tumor such as melanoma, head and neck, liver or kidney cancer.

V is TRBV12-5 and J is TRBJ2-2; 8 nucleotides match TRBD1. This CDR3 comprises 15 residues. The germline V gene has CDR1 LGHNT and CDR2 FRNRAP. Trimming removed 6 bases from V and 5 bases from J; junction bases left unmatched: 8. CDR3 bases: TGTGCTAGTGGCCCGGGACAGGTTAGGACCGGGGAGCTGTTTTTT. Translating it yields CASGPGQVRTGELFF.

The V gene is TRBV6-1, the J gene TRBJ1-2; D remains unclear. V dropped 4 bases and J dropped 4 bases, with 7 bases sitting between them. Per germline, CDR1 MNHNS and CDR2 SASEGT. There are 12 residues in the CDR3. CDR3 region: CASSAPRYGYTF. Here the CDR3 DNA reads TGTGCCAGCAGTGCCCCCCGCTATGGCTACACCTTC.

The rearrangement uses TRBV11-1 and TRBJ2-3, with 11 bases matching TRBD2. V trimming: 1 base; J trimming: 1 base; junction bases outside the gene matches: 1. The germline V gene has CDR1 SGHAT and CDR2 FQDESV (reference sequence). The CDR3 has 16 amino acids. The CDR3 sequence is CASSLGTSGRTDTQYF. The CDR3 region has the DNA TGTGCCAGCAGCTTAGGGACTAGCGGGCGCACAGATACGCAGTATTTT.

The chain uses TRBV29-1 and TRBJ2-5; 9 bases align to TRBD2. The V and J ends lost 6 bases and 2 bases, in that order; junction bases with no gene match: 7. This CDR3 region has 14 residues. In germline, CDR1 is SQVTM, CDR2 ANQGSEA. CDR3 sequence reads: CSVERGDGQETQYF. As DNA, the CDR3 is TGCAGCGTGGAGCGGGGGGACGGACAAGAGACCCAGTACTTC.

The gene calls are TRBV6-5 and TRBJ1-2, with a weak D call TRBD1 (6 bases). CDR3 size: 15 residues. Trimming took 6 bases from V and 4 from J, leaving 18 bases between them. CDR1 and CDR2 from the germline V gene are MNHEY and SVGAGI. The CDR3 here is CASREYSRGVYGYTF. The CDR3 bases are TGTGCCAGCAGGGAGTACTCCAGGGGAGTCTATGGCTACACCTTC.

J is TRBJ2-5 and V is TRBV19; the D gene could be TRBD1 or TRBD2 (6 bases each). Looked up from germline, CDR1 is LNHDA and CDR2 is SQIVND (reference sequence). This CDR3 has 14 residues. Between the trimmed V and J ends, which lost 3 bases and 5 bases, there was a span of 13 bases. In DNA form, the CDR3 reads TGTGCCAGTAGTATGTATGGGGGGCAGGAGACCCAGTACTTC. Translation gives CASSMYGGQETQYF.

CDR3 sequence reads: CASSYVGTGGETQYF. Here the CDR3 DNA reads TGTGCCAGCAGTTACGTCGGGACAGGGGGAGAGACCCAGTACTTC. The chain combines TRBV6-5 with TRBJ2-5; 11 positions agree with TRBD1. After removal of 2 bases from V and 4 bases from J, the junction contained 3 bases not matched to a gene. In germline, CDR1 is MNHEY, CDR2 SVGAGI. The CDR3 is made up of 15 amino acids.

The gene calls are TRBV7-9 and TRBJ1-2; TRBD1 aligns across 7 bases. V trimming: 3 bases; J trimming: 2 bases; junction bases outside the gene matches: 3. Germline V gives CDR1 SEHNR, CDR2 FQNEAQ (reference sequence). This CDR3 spans 14 amino acids. CDR3 residues: CASSFDRANYGYTF. In DNA, the CDR3 is TGTGCCAGCAGCTTCGACAGGGCGAACTATGGCTACACCTTC.

The chain couples TRBV5-1 to TRBJ2-1; TRBD1 aligns across 11 bases. The germline CDR1 and CDR2 sequences are SGHRS and YFSETQ. J was trimmed by 4 bases and V by 3 bases; bases with no gene match: 3. CDR3 length: 15 amino acids. This chain's CDR3 is CASSSGTGGYNEQFF. The CDR3 region has the DNA TGCGCCAGCAGCTCCGGGACAGGGGGATACAATGAGCAGTTCTTC.

The chain recombines TRBV30 with TRBJ2-2; 7 nucleotides match TRBD2. J lost 1 base, V lost 2 bases, and 10 bases had no gene match. In germline, CDR1 is GTSNPN, CDR2 SVGIG (reference sequence). The CDR3 is made up of 17 amino acids. CDR3 loop: CAWSTLGRERNTGELFF. Here the CDR3 DNA reads TGTGCCTGGAGTACTTTAGGGCGGGAGAGGAACACCGGGGAGCTGTTTTTT.

The chain couples TRBV7-2 to TRBJ1-3, with a tentative D call TRBD1 (6 bases). This CDR3 is built from 15 residues. V lost 1 base, J lost 4 bases, and 11 bases lay in between. Per germline, CDR1 SGHTA and CDR2 FQGNSA. The CDR3 coding sequence is TGTGCCAGCAGCTTAGACGGGGGGCCCGGAAACACCATATATTTT. Protein sequence: CASSLDGGPGNTIYF.

The chain uses TRBV5-6 and TRBJ1-1; no firm D call. The length of the CDR3 is 11 residues. Germline values: CDR1 SGHDT, CDR2 YYEEEE. The germline V and J ends were trimmed by 0 bases and 8 bases, with 5 bases remaining between them. The CDR3, as DNA: TGTGCCAGCAGCTTGGCCTCCGAAGCTTTCTTT. Its translation is CASSLASEAFF.

The chain has TRBV9 and TRBJ2-1; the D is unclear. Trimming took 4 bases from V and 7 from J, leaving 12 bases between them. The CDR3 runs 13 residues. Germline CDR1 is SGDLS and CDR2 is YYNGEE. The CDR3 DNA reads TGTGCCAGCAGCACCTCCGTCGGGAATGAGCAGTTCTTC. It yields the protein CASSTSVGNEQFF.

This clone was seen only a few times. The CDR3 DNA follows: TGTGCCAGCAGCGTGGTCGCTAACTATGGCTACACCTTC. Translated: CASSVVANYGYTF. V is TRBV28 and J is TRBJ1-2, with D unresolved. Trimming took 6 bases from V and 0 from J, leaving 8 bases between them. This CDR3 contains 13 residues. Per the germline V gene, CDR1 is MDHEN and CDR2 is SYDVKM.

The gene calls are TRBV9 and TRBJ2-5, with TRBD1 matching 8 bases. CDR3 length: 16 amino acids. J lost 0 bases, V lost 5 bases, and 9 bases had no gene match. Germline V CDR1 and CDR2: SGDLS, YYNGEE. Written as DNA, the CDR3 is TGTGCCAGCAGTGCCCACAGGGGGAGGAACCAAGAGACCCAGTACTTC. Translating gives CASSAHRGRNQETQYF.

The rearrangement joins TRBV5-1 to TRBJ2-7; D gene unclear. V was shortened by 1 base and J by 3 bases, with 8 bases between the two germline ends. Per germline, CDR1 SGHRS and CDR2 YFSETQ. The CDR3 runs to 13 residues. CDR3 nucleotide sequence: TGCGCCAGCAGCTTGAACGGAAACTACGAGCAGTACTTC. Translating it yields CASSLNGNYEQYF. Full variable domain (remainder filled in from reference TRBV5-1 and TRBJ2-7): KAGVTQTPRYLIKTRGQQVTLSCSPISGHRSVSWYQQTPGQGLQFLFEYFSETQRNKGNFPGRFSGRQFSNSRSEMNVSTLELGDSALYLCASSLNGNYEQYFGPGTRLTVT.

J is TRBJ1-1 and V is TRBV19, with D possibly being TRBD1 (6 bases). CDR3 length equals 17 residues. Germline CDR1 LNHDA, CDR2 SQIVND (reference sequence). Deletions cut 9 bases from V and 0 bases from J, with 23 bases between. This chain's CDR3 is CASRSRGTGTLNTEAFF. In DNA form, the CDR3 reads TGTGCCAGCCGATCGAGGGGAACCGGGACACTGAACACTGAAGCTTTCTTT.

The chain carries TRBV18 and TRBJ1-3, with D possibly matching TRBD1 (5 bases). This CDR3 spans 16 amino acids. Trimming shortened V by 3 bases and J by 0 bases, and 12 bases separated the two germline ends. CDR1 is KGHSH, CDR2 LQKENI, per germline. DNA for the CDR3: TGTGCCAGCTCACCGCGGGACTTACCCTCTGGAAACACCATATATTTT. Translated: CASSPRDLPSGNTIYF.

The V and J genes are TRBV7-3 and TRBJ1-1, with D unclear. Germline CDR1 is SGHTA and CDR2 is FQGTGA. V was cut by 5 bases and J by 1 base, with 8 bases left in between. CDR3 size: 13 residues. Here the CDR3 reads CASSNAPNTEAFF. The CDR3 DNA reads TGTGCCAGCAGCAACGCCCCGAACACTGAAGCTTTCTTT.

The V gene is TRBV28, the J gene TRBJ1-6; TRBD1 matches 8 bases. With 5 bases clipped from V and 8 bases from J, the junction kept 8 bases outside the gene matches. Germline V gives CDR1 MDHEN, CDR2 SYDVKM. The CDR3 is made up of 15 amino acids. CDR3 in DNA: TGTGCCAGCAGTCTTGGGGACAGGCCTTATTCACCCCTCCACTTT. Protein: CASSLGDRPYSPLHF. Full variable domain (remainder filled in from reference TRBV28 and TRBJ1-6): DVKVTQSSRYLVKRTGEKVFLECVQDMDHENMFWYRQDPGLGLRLIYFSYDVKMKEKGDIPEGYSVSREKKERFSLILESASTNQTSMYLCASSLGDRPYSPLHFGNGTRLTVT.

This chain uses TRBV7-2 with TRBJ1-4; the match to TRBD1 covers 7 bases. The CDR3 sequence is 15 residues long. After removal of 2 bases from V and 3 bases from J, the junction contained 3 bases not matched to a gene. The V gene's germline CDR1 is SGHTA and CDR2 FQGNSA. CDR3 sequence reads: CASSLQQGPNEKLFF. DNA of the CDR3: TGTGCCAGCAGCTTACAACAGGGGCCTAATGAAAAACTGTTTTTT.

This clone came up once. J is TRBJ2-7 and V is TRBV6-5; TRBD1 matches 7 bases. CDR3 length equals 15 residues. From germline, CDR1 is MNHEY and CDR2 SVGAGI. V lost 6 bases to trimming and J lost 3 bases; unmatched junction nucleotides: 11. The CDR3 DNA reads as TGTGCCAGCAGGCCCAATCGGGACAGAAACTACGAGCAGTACTTC. Amino acid sequence: CASRPNRDRNYEQYF.

CDR3 sequence (DNA): TGTGCCAGCTCTAGTCGGCCGGGCAAAAACATTCAGTACTTC. Its translation: CASSSRPGKNIQYF. V usage is TRBV19 and J usage is TRBJ2-4; no firm D call. V lost 9 bases, J lost 3 bases, and 15 bases lay in between. This CDR3 has 14 amino acids. CDR1 LNHDA and CDR2 SQIVND come from the germline V gene (reference sequence).

This chain links TRBV7-2 with TRBJ2-7; 8 bases fit TRBD1. Germline CDR1 and CDR2: SGHTA and FQGNSA. The V and J ends lost 4 bases and 3 bases, in that order; junction bases with no gene match: 5. There are 14 residues in the CDR3. The CDR3 DNA is TGTGCCAGCAGCTCACGGACAGGGAACTACGAGCAGTACTTC. Its protein is CASSSRTGNYEQYF. Full variable domain (remainder filled in from reference TRBV7-2 and TRBJ2-7): GAGVSQSPSNKVTEKGKDVELRCDPISGHTALYWYRQSLGQGLEFLIYFQGNSAPDKSGLPSDRFSAERTGGSVSTLTIQRTQQEDSAVYLCASSSRTGNYEQYFGPGTRLTVT.

The chain carries TRBV18 and TRBJ1-1; tentative D call: TRBD1 (6 bases). With 1 base removed from V and 3 bases from J, the gap between germline ends came to 15 bases. The length of the CDR3 is 16 residues. Germline V CDR1 and CDR2: KGHSH, LQKENI. The CDR3 region has the DNA TGTGCCAGCTCACCACTCCTGCATGGGGGCGACACTGAAGCTTTCTTT. This sequence encodes CASSPLLHGGDTEAFF.

The gene calls are TRBV6-5 and TRBJ1-6; the D is unclear. There are 14 residues in the CDR3. Trimming took off 6 bases at V and 4 bases at J, with 10 bases between the two ends. Per germline, CDR1 MNHEY and CDR2 SVGAGI. CDR3 in DNA: TGTGCCAGCAGGGCCCCGGGATATAATTCACCCCTCCACTTT. Encoded protein: CASRAPGYNSPLHF.

This clone has just one count. In DNA form, the CDR3 reads TGTGCCAGCAGCCGTGGGACAGCAGGACTCCAAGAGACCCAGTACTTC. It translates to CASSRGTAGLQETQYF. The chain joins TRBV16 to TRBJ2-5, with 7 nucleotides matching TRBD1. The CDR3 has 16 amino acids. From germline, CDR1 is KGHSY and CDR2 FQNENV. V lost 4 bases and J lost 1; bases outside the gene matches: 9.

V is TRBV27 and J is TRBJ2-3; TRBD2 matches at 9 bases. The CDR3 has 14 amino acids. V shed 6 bases, J shed 6 bases, and the junction held 7 bases outside the gene matches. Germline-derived CDR1 and CDR2 are MNHEY and SMNVEV (reference sequence). The CDR3 DNA is TGTGCCAGCAGCCCTAGCGGGGTTGGGGATACGCAGTATTTT. It encodes CASSPSGVGDTQYF.

This chain connects TRBV5-5 to TRBJ2-7; TRBD1 agrees at 9 bases. V lost 2 bases to trimming and J lost 5 bases; unmatched junction nucleotides: 2. CDR1 SGHKS and CDR2 YYEKEE come from the germline V gene (reference sequence). CDR3 length equals 13 residues. CDR3 protein: CASSLQGADEQYF. CDR3 DNA sequence: TGTGCCAGCAGCTTACAGGGGGCCGACGAGCAGTACTTC.

The V and J genes are TRBV29-1 and TRBJ1-5; a possible D gene is TRBD1 (5 bases). From germline, CDR1 is SQVTM and CDR2 ANQGSEA. Trimming pared 4 bases from V and 3 bases from J, leaving 7 bases between. The CDR3 is 12 amino acids. CDR3 nucleotide sequence: TGCAGCGTTGCAGGGTTCAATCAGCCCCAGCATTTT. Residues: CSVAGFNQPQHF.

CDR3 residues: CASSPVTNEKLFF. DNA for the CDR3: TGCGCCAGCAGCCCGGTAACTAATGAAAAACTGTTTTTT. The V and J genes are TRBV5-1 and TRBJ1-4; D gene uncertain. CDR1 and CDR2 (germline): SGHRS, YFSETQ. There are 13 residues in the CDR3. V lost 4 bases and J lost 1, with 5 bases in between.

The CDR3 spells CASSLGQGAGGYTF. The CDR3 region has the DNA TGCGCCAGCAGCCTGGGACAGGGGGCGGGTGGCTACACCTTC. This chain uses TRBV4-3 with TRBJ1-2, with TRBD1 identical over 12 bases. This CDR3 region has 14 residues. CDR1 and CDR2 from the germline V gene are LGHNA and YSLEER. The junction had 4 bases not matched to a gene; V was cut back by 4 bases and J by 7 bases.